The 10 T cell receptor beta chains reported below all come from one sample, sequenced in a study of T cells in tumors after PD-1 blockade. Sequencing was performed with immunoSEQ multiplex PCR; in TCRdb, only in-frame clones are kept and a portion is missing. The table shows about 47,000 clones, with more than 70% occurring only once. Sequencing used PBMCs, obtained before anti-PD-1 treatment. These receptors were taken from a human donor with basal cell carcinoma.

The chain links TRBV25-1 to TRBJ2-7, with 10 bases matching TRBD2. The CDR3 is 15 residues long. CDR1 is MGHDK, CDR2 SYGVNS, per germline. The junction had 10 bases not matched to a gene; V was cut back by 8 bases and J by 3 bases. This chain's CDR3 is CASPRTSGKYYEQYF. DNA of the CDR3: TGTGCCAGCCCTCGGACTAGCGGAAAGTACTACGAGCAGTACTTC.

The chain is built from TRBV2 and TRBJ1-4, with 7 bases lining up with TRBD1. The trim removed 2 bases at V and 11 bases at J, leaving 5 bases unmatched. Germline V gives CDR1 SNHLY, CDR2 FYNNEI. The CDR3 has 13 amino acids. Here the CDR3 reads CASSETQGGKLFF. CDR3 DNA: TGTGCCAGCAGTGAAACCCAGGGGGGGAAACTGTTTTTT.

The CDR3 DNA reads as TGCGCCAGCAGCTCCCTCGGGGACGAGCAGTACTTC. It encodes CASSSLGDEQYF. The rearrangement uses TRBV5-1 and TRBJ2-7, with a tentative D call TRBD2 (5 bases). CDR3 size: 12 residues. V lost 3 bases, J lost 5 bases, and 9 bases lay in between. CDR1 SGHRS and CDR2 YFSETQ come from the germline V gene. The whole variable domain, filled in from reference TRBV5-1 and TRBJ2-7, reads KAGVTQTPRYLIKTRGQQVTLSCSPISGHRSVSWYQQTPGQGLQFLFEYFSETQRNKGNFPGRFSGRQFSNSRSEMNVSTLELGDSALYLCASSSLGDEQYFGPGTRLTVT.

The gene calls are TRBV19 and TRBJ1-1; D unclear. Per germline, CDR1 LNHDA and CDR2 SQIVND (reference sequence). The CDR3 totals 12 residues. V shed 2 bases and J shed 8 bases, with 9 bases lying between them. The CDR3 coding sequence is TGTGCCAGTAGTATAACTAAGCAGGAAGCTTTCTTT. Encoded protein: CASSITKQEAFF. Together with reference TRBV19 and TRBJ1-1, the CDR3 gives the full variable domain: DGGITQSPKYLFRKEGQNVTLSCEQNLNHDAMYWYRQDPGQGLRLIYYSQIVNDFQKGDIAEGYSVSREKKESFPLTVTSAQKNPTAFYLCASSITKQEAFFGQGTRLTVV.

The chain links TRBV24-1 to TRBJ2-5; D not certain. Germline CDR1 reads KGHDR; CDR2 reads SFDVKD. CDR3 length: 15 amino acids. With 2 bases removed from V and 5 bases from J, the gap between germline ends came to 14 bases. CDR3 coding DNA: TGTGCCACCAGTGATTATCAACCGGGCCAGGAGACCCAGTACTTC. Its translation is CATSDYQPGQETQYF.

The chain carries TRBV6-6 and TRBJ1-1; D gene uncertain. CDR1 and CDR2 from the germline V gene are MNHNY and SVGAGI (reference sequence). The V end was cut by 7 bases, the J end by 2 bases, with 11 bases between. The CDR3 spans 13 residues. CDR3 sequence: CASTNIGNTEAFF. The CDR3 DNA reads as TGTGCCAGCACCAATATTGGTAACACTGAAGCTTTCTTT.

The chain recombines TRBV5-1 with TRBJ2-7; weak D call: TRBD2 (5 bases). Germline CDR1 is SGHRS and CDR2 is YFSETQ. Trimming pared 1 base from V and 7 bases from J, leaving 6 bases between. The CDR3 sequence is 11 residues long. The CDR3 sequence: CASSLSGEQYF. The CDR3 DNA is TGCGCCAGCAGCTTGTCGGGGGAGCAGTACTTC.

V gene TRBV3-1 (or the pseudogene TRBV3-2) combines with J gene TRBJ2-7; the D gene is possibly TRBD1 (6 bases). This CDR3 spans 13 amino acids. The V gene's germline CDR1 is LGHDT and CDR2 YNNKEL (reference sequence). Trimming shortened V by 4 bases and J by 3 bases, and 10 bases separated the two germline ends. The chain's CDR3 is CASSRDTNYEQYF. In nucleotides, the CDR3 is TGTGCCAGCAGCCGGGACACCAACTACGAGCAGTACTTC.

This clone was seen only once. J is TRBJ2-7 and V is TRBV5-1; D is possibly TRBD1 (6 bases). There are 15 residues in the CDR3. The germline V gene encodes CDR1 SGHRS and CDR2 YFSETQ. Trimming left V 0 bases short and J 5 bases short, with 15 bases between. Here the CDR3 reads CASSLDQGKSDEQYF. The CDR3 DNA reads as TGCGCCAGCAGCTTGGATCAGGGGAAATCCGACGAGCAGTACTTC.

This clone occurred once. This chain joins TRBV9 and TRBJ2-5, with 12 bases that match TRBD2. Germline assignment: CDR1 SGDLS and CDR2 YYNGEE. Trimming cost V 0 bases and J 5 bases; bases outside gene matches: 8. The CDR3 spans 17 residues. The CDR3, as DNA: TGTGCCAGCAGCGTAGGGGCTAGCGGGGGGGCCGGTGAGACCCAGTACTTC. Protein: CASSVGASGGAGETQYF.